The 15 T cell receptor beta chains below come from one sample, sequenced in a study of cytomegalovirus exposure and HLA in healthy donors. Measured with immunoSEQ multiplex PCR; TCRdb has only the in-frame clones, and not every one. This table has 110,000 or so clones, roughly 83% appearing once. The specimen sequenced was PBMCs. These receptors were obtained from a man aged 18 to 29 in good health and CMV-seronegative.

The chain is built from TRBV4-2 and TRBJ1-4; D might be TRBD1 (5 bases). CDR3 size: 12 residues. Germline V gene sequence: CDR1 LGHNA, CDR2 YNFKEQ. In DNA, the CDR3 is TGTACCTCAGGGTGCCCTGGTGAAAAACTGTTTTTT. It yields the protein CTSGCPGEKLFF.

J is TRBJ1-4 and V is TRBV19, with D tentatively TRBD1 (6 bases). The V and J ends lost 3 bases and 2 bases respectively, with 10 bases between them. Germline V gene sequence: CDR1 LNHDA, CDR2 SQIVND (reference sequence). This CDR3 spans 15 amino acids. The CDR3 DNA sequence: TGTGCCAGTAGTATCAGGACAGTCACTAATGAAAAACTGTTTTTT. Its protein is CASSIRTVTNEKLFF.

V gene TRBV27 combines with J gene TRBJ2-5; 8 nucleotides match TRBD2. Unmatched junction bases numbered 12, after V lost 4 bases and J lost 5 bases. CDR1 MNHEY and CDR2 SMNVEV come from the germline V gene (reference sequence). This CDR3 region has 16 residues. The CDR3 protein is CASSSLIGGARETQYF. In nucleotides, the CDR3 is TGTGCCAGCAGTTCCTTGATCGGGGGGGCGAGGGAGACCCAGTACTTC.

The J gene is TRBJ1-4, the V gene TRBV4-1, with unresolved D. Trimming removed 3 bases from V and 6 bases from J, with 8 bases in between. The germline V gene encodes CDR1 MGHRA and CDR2 YSYEKL. The CDR3 is made up of 13 amino acids. The CDR3 loop reads CASSHPNYEKLFF. The CDR3 DNA is TGCGCCAGCAGCCACCCGAACTATGAAAAACTGTTTTTT.

This clone has a single count. This rearrangement joins TRBV7-6 to TRBJ2-3, with TRBD1 matching 8 bases. This CDR3 contains 16 residues. V shed 4 bases, J shed 3 bases, and the junction held 9 bases outside the gene matches. Germline assignment: CDR1 SGHVS and CDR2 FNYEAQ. This chain's CDR3 is CASSSLGQGATDTQYF. In DNA, the CDR3 is TGTGCCAGCAGCTCCCTGGGGCAGGGGGCAACAGATACGCAGTATTTT.

The rearrangement links TRBV6-5 to TRBJ2-7, with TRBD1 matching over 9 bases. The CDR3 extends over 15 amino acids. Germline V gene lookup returns CDR1 MNHEY and CDR2 SVGAGI. V shed 4 bases and J 5 bases; nucleotides not matched to a gene: 9. CDR3 DNA sequence: TGTGCCAGCAGTTCTACCGGGACAGGGTCCCACGAGCAGTACTTC. Its translation is CASSSTGTGSHEQYF.

This clone was found once. CDR3 DNA sequence: TGTGCCAGCAGACTCGGACAGGGTCATGGCTACACCTTC. Residues: CASRLGQGHGYTF. The chain couples TRBV5-6 to TRBJ1-2; 8 bases match TRBD1. After removal of 5 bases from V and 6 bases from J, the junction contained 6 bases not matched to a gene. CDR3 length: 13 amino acids. Per germline, CDR1 SGHDT and CDR2 YYEEEE.

This clone was picked up one time. The chain carries TRBV29-1 and TRBJ2-1; 8 bases match TRBD1. Germline loops: CDR1 SQVTM, CDR2 ANQGSEA. V lost 3 bases and J lost 6; bases outside the gene matches: 4. The CDR3 runs to 13 residues. The CDR3 loop is CSVEDRVINEQFF. CDR3 nucleotide sequence: TGCAGCGTTGAGGACAGGGTCATCAATGAGCAGTTCTTC.

The chain combines TRBV7-2 with TRBJ1-2, with 9 nucleotides matching TRBD1. The germline V gene has CDR1 SGHTA and CDR2 FQGNSA. After removal of 5 bases from V and 8 bases from J, the junction contained 6 bases not matched to a gene. This CDR3 is built from 13 residues. CDR3 bases: TGTGCCAGCAGCCCCTGGACAGGGGAGGGCTACACCTTC. This translates into CASSPWTGEGYTF.

J is TRBJ1-6 and V is TRBV30, with unresolved D. Germline CDR1 GTSNPN, CDR2 SVGIG (reference sequence). V lost 5 bases and J lost 9, with 11 bases in between. CDR3 length: 12 residues. In DNA, the CDR3 is TGTGCCTGGGGTACTATGGGTTCACCCCTCCACTTT. Protein: CAWGTMGSPLHF.

The V gene is TRBV2, the J gene TRBJ2-5, with 7 bases fitting TRBD2. The CDR3 has 17 residues. Unmatched junction bases numbered 11, after V lost 2 bases and J lost 2 bases. Germline CDR1 and CDR2: SNHLY and FYNNEI. DNA for the CDR3: TGTGCCAGCAGTGAACCGCTCGGGATCGGGGGGCAAGAGACCCAGTACTTC. Residues: CASSEPLGIGGQETQYF.

This chain links TRBV13 with TRBJ2-1; D might be TRBD2 (5 bases). The CDR3 extends over 12 amino acids. Germline V lookup: CDR1 PRHDT, CDR2 FYEKMQ (reference sequence). Trimming shortened V by 0 bases and J by 9 bases, and 6 bases separated the two germline ends. CDR3 region: CASSLGEGEQFF. For the CDR3, the DNA is TGTGCCAGCAGCTTAGGAGAGGGTGAGCAGTTCTTC.

The chain recombines TRBV30 with TRBJ2-7, with 11 bases lining up with TRBD1. Germline CDR1 reads GTSNPN; CDR2 reads SVGIG (reference sequence). The ends lost 4 bases at V and 5 bases at J; junction bases unmatched: 4. The CDR3 totals 13 residues. The CDR3, as DNA: TGTGCCTGGAACGGACAGGGGGCAGACGAGCAGTACTTC. Its protein product is CAWNGQGADEQYF.

This chain links TRBV27 with TRBJ1-3; TRBD1 matches 7 bases. Trimming removed 4 bases from V and 4 bases from J; junction bases left unmatched: 4. This CDR3 spans 14 amino acids. CDR1 is MNHEY and CDR2 is SMNVEV in the germline V gene (reference sequence). This chain's CDR3 is CASSSGTVGNTIYF. DNA of the CDR3: TGTGCCAGCAGTTCCGGGACAGTCGGAAACACCATATATTTT.

V gene TRBV10-3 combines with J gene TRBJ2-3; no definite D call. This CDR3 has 15 amino acids. Per the germline V gene, CDR1 is ENHRY and CDR2 is SYGVKD. With 4 bases removed from V and 0 bases from J, the gap between germline ends came to 11 bases. The CDR3 sequence: CAISARQGSTDTQYF. CDR3 in DNA: TGTGCCATCAGTGCTAGGCAAGGAAGCACAGATACGCAGTATTTT.